This T cell receptor (beta chain) is drawn from a study of monozygotic twins with inflammatory bowel disease. TCRdb re-called the 5' RACE reads; one entry per CDR3 protein, DNA not given. The sample data list 200,000 to 250,000 distinct CDR3 sequences. The TCR sequence derives from a human donor with ulcerative colitis or Crohn's disease, or a healthy co-twin of an affected twin (not recorded which). The sequencing input was blood.

The CDR3: CASSLAGGSASGNTIYF. The chain has TRBV5-1 and TRBJ1-3; TCRdb's D call, TRBD1, is unchecked because there is no DNA. The CDR3 extends over 17 amino acids. Germline lookup yields CDR1 SGHRS and CDR2 YFSETQ.